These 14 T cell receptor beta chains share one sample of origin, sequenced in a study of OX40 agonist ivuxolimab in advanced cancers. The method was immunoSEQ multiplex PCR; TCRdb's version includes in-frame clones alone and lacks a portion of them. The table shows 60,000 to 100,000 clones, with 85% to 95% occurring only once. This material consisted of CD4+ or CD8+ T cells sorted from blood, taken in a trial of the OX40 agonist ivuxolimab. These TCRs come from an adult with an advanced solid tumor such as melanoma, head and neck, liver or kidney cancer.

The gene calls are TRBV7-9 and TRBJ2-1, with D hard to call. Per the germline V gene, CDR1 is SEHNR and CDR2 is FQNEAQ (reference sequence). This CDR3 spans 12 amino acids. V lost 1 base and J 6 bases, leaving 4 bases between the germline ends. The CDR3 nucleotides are TGTGCCAGCAGCTTAGAAAGCAATGAGCAGTTCTTC. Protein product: CASSLESNEQFF.

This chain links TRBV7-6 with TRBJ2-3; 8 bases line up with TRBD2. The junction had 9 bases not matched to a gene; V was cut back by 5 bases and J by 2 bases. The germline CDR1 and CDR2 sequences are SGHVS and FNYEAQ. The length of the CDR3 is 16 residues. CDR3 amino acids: CASSPSAGGLTDTQYF. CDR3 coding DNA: TGTGCCAGCAGCCCAAGTGCGGGGGGCCTCACAGATACGCAGTATTTT.

In nucleotides, the CDR3 is TGTGCCAGCAGTGAAATCAGCGGGGGGGCGAAGCAGTACAATGAGCAGTTCTTC. It translates to CASSEISGGAKQYNEQFF. This chain uses TRBV6-1 with TRBJ2-1; 10 bases agree with TRBD2. The germline V gene encodes CDR1 MNHNS and CDR2 SASEGT. This CDR3 contains 18 residues. V was pared by 2 bases and J by 4 bases, with 11 bases of the junction left unmatched.

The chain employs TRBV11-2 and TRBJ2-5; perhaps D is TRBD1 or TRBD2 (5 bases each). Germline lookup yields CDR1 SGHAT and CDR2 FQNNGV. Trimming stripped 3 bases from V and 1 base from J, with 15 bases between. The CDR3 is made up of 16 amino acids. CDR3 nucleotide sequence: TGTGCCAGCAGCTTTGGGGACCTAGGGGCCCAAGAGACCCAGTACTTC. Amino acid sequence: CASSFGDLGAQETQYF.

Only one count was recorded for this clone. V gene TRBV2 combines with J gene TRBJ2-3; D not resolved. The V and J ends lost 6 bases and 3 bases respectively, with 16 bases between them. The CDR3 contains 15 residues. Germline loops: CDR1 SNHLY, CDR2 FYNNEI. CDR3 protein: CASSLQPWGTDTQYF. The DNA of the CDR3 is TGTGCCAGCAGCCTGCAACCATGGGGTACAGATACGCAGTATTTT. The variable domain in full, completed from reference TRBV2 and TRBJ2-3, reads EPEVTQTPSHQVTQMGQEVILRCVPISNHLYFYWYRQILGQKVEFLVSFYNNEISEKSEIFDDQFSVERPDGSNFTLKIRSTKLEDSAMYFCASSLQPWGTDTQYFGPGTRLTVL.

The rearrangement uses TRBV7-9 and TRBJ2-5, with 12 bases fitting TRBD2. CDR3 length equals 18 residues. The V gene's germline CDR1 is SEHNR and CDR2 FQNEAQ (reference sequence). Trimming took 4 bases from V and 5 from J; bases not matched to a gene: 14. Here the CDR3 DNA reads TGTGCCAGCAGCTCGAATAATGTGCCTAGCGGGGGGGCGGAGACCCAGTACTTC. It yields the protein CASSSNNVPSGGAETQYF.

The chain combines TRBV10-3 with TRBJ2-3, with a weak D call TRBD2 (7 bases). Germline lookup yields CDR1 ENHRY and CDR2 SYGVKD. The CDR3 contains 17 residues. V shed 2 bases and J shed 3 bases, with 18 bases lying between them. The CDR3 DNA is TGTGCCATCAGTGAGCCCGCACCGGGGGGCATTACAGATACGCAGTATTTT. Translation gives CAISEPAPGGITDTQYF.

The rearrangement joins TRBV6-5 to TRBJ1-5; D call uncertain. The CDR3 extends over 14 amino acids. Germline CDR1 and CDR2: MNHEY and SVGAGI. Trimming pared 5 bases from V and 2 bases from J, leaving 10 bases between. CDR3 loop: CASSQALGNQPQHF. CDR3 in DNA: TGTGCCAGCAGTCAGGCCCTGGGCAATCAGCCCCAGCATTTT.

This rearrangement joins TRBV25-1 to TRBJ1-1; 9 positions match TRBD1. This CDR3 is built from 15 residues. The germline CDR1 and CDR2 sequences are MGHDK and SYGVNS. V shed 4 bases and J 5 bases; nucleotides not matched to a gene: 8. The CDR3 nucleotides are TGTGCCAGCAGTGGGGGGACAGGGCGGTGGACTGAAGCTTTCTTT. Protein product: CASSGGTGRWTEAFF.

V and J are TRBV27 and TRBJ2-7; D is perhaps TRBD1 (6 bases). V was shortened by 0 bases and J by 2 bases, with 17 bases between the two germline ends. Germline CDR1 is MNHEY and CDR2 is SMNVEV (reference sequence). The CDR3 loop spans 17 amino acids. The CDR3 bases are TGTGCCAGCAGTTTATCCCCACAGGGAAGTTCCGCCTACGAGCAGTACTTC. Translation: CASSLSPQGSSAYEQYF.

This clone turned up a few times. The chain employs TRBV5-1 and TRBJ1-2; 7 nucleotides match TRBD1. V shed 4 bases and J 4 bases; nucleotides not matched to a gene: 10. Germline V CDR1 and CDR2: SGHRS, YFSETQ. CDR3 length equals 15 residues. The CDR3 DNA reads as TGCGCCAGCAGCCGAGCGACAGGGCCCCCCTATGGCTACACCTTC. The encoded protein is CASSRATGPPYGYTF.

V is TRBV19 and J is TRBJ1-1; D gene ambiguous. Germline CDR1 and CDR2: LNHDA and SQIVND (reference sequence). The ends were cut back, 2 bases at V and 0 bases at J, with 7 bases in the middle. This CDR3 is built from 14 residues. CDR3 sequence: CASSIKVLNTEAFF. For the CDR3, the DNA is TGTGCCAGTAGTATAAAGGTATTGAACACTGAAGCTTTCTTT.

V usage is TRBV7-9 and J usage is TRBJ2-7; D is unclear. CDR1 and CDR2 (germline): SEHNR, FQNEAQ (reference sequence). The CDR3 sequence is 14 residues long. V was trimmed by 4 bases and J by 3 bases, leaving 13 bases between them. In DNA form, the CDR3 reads TGTGCCAGCAGCTCCCCCCTGGTATTCTACGAGCAGTACTTC. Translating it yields CASSSPLVFYEQYF.

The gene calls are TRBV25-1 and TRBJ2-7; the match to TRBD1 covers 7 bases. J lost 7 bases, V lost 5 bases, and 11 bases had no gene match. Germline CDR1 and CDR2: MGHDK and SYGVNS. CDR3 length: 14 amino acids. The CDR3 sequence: CASSTGVGLGEQYF. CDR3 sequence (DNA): TGTGCCAGCAGTACAGGGGTAGGTCTGGGGGAGCAGTACTTC.